The entry that follows covers one T cell receptor beta chain sequence. The target of this receptor is not known. Base qualities are not provided; no much larger clone lies one nucleotide away. Whole blood was collected in K2EDTA tubes by collaborating institutions according to the institutions' own protocols. Collaborator samples were shipped for TCRbeta analysis as frozen whole blood, isolated PBMCs, or DNA extracted from either sample type. This specimen belongs to a study of blood T cell repertoires in COVID-19 (dated by TCRdb to 2020 to 2022). In terms of the full investigation: Collaborator samples came from the United States, Italy and Spain and covered acute and convalescent phases of COVID-19. The material from the prospective study consisted of cDNA or gDNA derived from T cells, B-cell-depleted T cells, or PBMCs. Subjects who had been exposed to COVID-19, were actively infected with it, or had recovered from it provided the deeply sampled blood TCRbeta repertoires that made up the dataset. A freely available public database, intended as a resource for researchers studying the immune response to SARS-CoV-2, is where the repertoires were released. The samples were drawn from the first 160 participants of the ongoing ImmuneRACE study and from roughly 1,300 subjects provided by 6 global collaborators. A de-identified subject ID, COVID-19 status, age in years and sex were almost always included in the sample metadata. Where available, HLA class I and class II types were obtained from metadata supplied by the sample provider rather than from assay-based typing.

The immunoSEQ Assay, a bias-controlled multiplex PCR, was used to amplify TCRbeta CDR3 regions from genomic DNA. Concerning the study's data processing: The number of nucleated cells in each sample was estimated by amplification of reference gene primers within the assay. To quantify the absolute abundance of each unique TCRbeta CDR3 rearrangement, sequence reads were collapsed and filtered. Productive Simpson clonality was computed per sample as the square root of Simpson's diversity index over productive rearrangements. TCRdb re-hosts the immuneACCESS table, in-frame sequences only. Its copies lack some clones; in the studies checked, an unresolved V gene accounts for under half of them, and the cause for the rest is not known. That table supplies the V and J calls and clone size; D and trimming were determined from the DNA. The sample data list nearly 55,000 clones, and roughly 86% of these were observed just once. Of the sample, about 10% falls within the top ten clones.

From a lookup of the germline V gene, CDR1 and CDR2 are MNHEY and SVGEGT. Cut back by 5 bases and 7 bases, the V and J ends lie 15 bases apart. Its CDR3 holds 13 amino acids, cysteine through phenylalanine. Only CDR3 DNA is held: 39 bases, read in frame from base 1. What the work shows at the level of the full study, not this receptor alone: How much clinical and demographic metadata was included differed by source and by participant, and the metadata was provided uncurated.

The receptor comes from an older man with active COVID-19. Sequenced material: peripheral blood. Rearrangement joined TRBV6-2 or TRBV6-3 to TRBJ2-7; the D gene is perhaps TRBD1, from 6 matching bases. The nucleotides are TGTGCCAGCAGTGAGAAGCTGGGGGCGGAGCAGTACTTC. This sequence encodes CASSEKLGAEQYF.